This T cell receptor beta chain is drawn from a study of blood T cell repertoires in COVID-19. Overall study context: The study drew acute and convalescent COVID-19 samples from the United States, Italy and Spain.

Ages ranged from roughly 18 to 100 years, with residence in some 25 US areas. Trimming cost V 6 bases and J 0 bases, with 13 bases left between them. CDR1 and CDR2 from the germline V gene are SGHRS and YFSETQ. The CDR3 loop spans 15 amino acids. The data were produced by immunoSEQ multiplex PCR, yet TCRdb's version contains in-frame clones alone and is incomplete. The sample yields some 240,000 clones, around 84% seen once. The sequence was obtained from a man aged 25-40 years with acute COVID-19. V and J are TRBV5-1 and TRBJ1-3; D possibly corresponds to TRBD1 (5 bases). The sequenced material came from PBMCs or T cells enriched from blood (not recorded which). The CDR3 sequence is CASKVGDSSGNTIYF. In DNA, the CDR3 is TGCGCCAGCAAGGTAGGGGACTCCTCTGGAAACACCATATATTTT.